Sequencing of this T cell receptor (beta chain) was carried out in a study of CD8+ T cells in alopecia areata. Study summary: For treated patients, severity scores reflected the percentage of scalp area affected.

Whole-study results and caveats: Expanded CD8+ clones among the top 100, and scalp clonality, were significantly decreased by tofacitinib.

After isolation, RNA underwent reverse transcription to generate cDNA as the sequencing template. Assay used: immunoSEQ multiplex PCR; TCRdb lists only in-frame clones, some missing. Altogether some 200,000 clones are present, about 60% being singletons, with the ten largest covering over 9.5%. As regards this clone: As yet, its antigen is unknown.

Described treatment: oral pan-JAK inhibitor, 5-10 mg twice daily. The CDR3 is 15 amino acids. Per the germline V gene, CDR1 is SGHRS and CDR2 is YFSETQ. V gave up 0 bases and J gave up 0 bases, with 7 bases separating them. V usage is TRBV5-1 and J usage is TRBJ1-5, with D unresolved. The material was CD8+ T cells sorted from blood, obtained at week 24, from a patient treated with tofacitinib. The clonotype originates from a human donor with alopecia areata. CDR3 loop: CASSLAGLSNQPQHF. CDR3 coding DNA: TGCGCCAGCAGCTTGGCCGGACTTAGCAATCAGCCCCAGCATTTT.